This T cell receptor (beta chain) originates from a study of blood T cells in healthy people across ages. Across the whole study: About one barcoded beta molecule per two T cells was the capture yield of template switching. The study, taken as a whole, reports: Diversity of TCR beta correlated strongly with naive T cell percentage.

For this clonotype: What it binds is not known.

CDR3 length: 11 amino acids. Between the trimmed V and J ends, which lost 8 bases and 7 bases, there was a span of 8 bases. A second PCR of about 7 to 11 cycles used a sample-barcoded 5' primer and a J-beta primer mix. Researchers report that a template-switch adaptor with 12 random nucleotides tagged each cDNA molecule. Each CDR3 protein gets one entry after TCRdb re-called the 5' RACE reads with MiXCR. Here the sample spans around 710,000 distinct CDR3 sequences, roughly 47% being singletons. The receptor's source is a woman aged 55-69 years in good health. The chain employs TRBV12-3 or TRBV12-4 and TRBJ2-2; D is ambiguous. Sequencing input: blood. The CDR3 reads CASRVVGELFF. The CDR3 DNA sequence: TGTGCCAGCCGGGTCGTCGGGGAGCTGTTTTTT.